This T cell receptor beta chain emerged from a study of blood T cell repertoires in COVID-19. Study at large: The United States, Italy and Spain supplied acute and convalescent COVID-19 samples. PBMCs, B-cell-depleted T cells, or T cells provided the cDNA or gDNA that made up the material.

This clone was seen only a few times. In the source study's methods: Estimates of nucleated cell counts were drawn from the amplification of reference gene primers. Sequenced by immunoSEQ multiplex PCR; TCRdb stores in-frame clones only, minus some. V and J calls and clone size come straight from that table; D and trimming were deduced from the DNA. The table lists under 450,000 clones, approximately 77% of them singletons. Sequencing input: peripheral blood. The TCR originated in a human donor with acute or convalescent COVID-19. The donor label of this sample is uncertain.

CDR3 residues: CASSDRDRGKSNEKLFF. The CDR3 DNA follows: TGTGCCAGCAGTGACCGGGACAGGGGTAAATCTAATGAAAAACTGTTTTTT. The chain links TRBV6-1 to TRBJ1-4; TRBD1 matches at 10 bases. V shed 3 bases and J 3 bases; nucleotides not matched to a gene: 7. Germline V gene data show CDR1 as MNHNS and CDR2 as SASEGT. This CDR3 comprises 17 residues.